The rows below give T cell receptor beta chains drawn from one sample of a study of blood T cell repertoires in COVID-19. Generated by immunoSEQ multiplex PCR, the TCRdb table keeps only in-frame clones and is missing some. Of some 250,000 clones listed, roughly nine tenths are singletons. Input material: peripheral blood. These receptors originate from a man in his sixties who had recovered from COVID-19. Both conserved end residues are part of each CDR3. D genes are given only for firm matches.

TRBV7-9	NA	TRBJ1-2	CASNPSGLHGYTF	TGTGCCAGCAACCCGAGCGGCCTCCATGGCTACACCTTC
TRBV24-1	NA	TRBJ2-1	CATSDSQVGTYNEQFF	TGTGCCACCAGTGATTCCCAGGTGGGCACCTACAATGAGCAGTTCTTC
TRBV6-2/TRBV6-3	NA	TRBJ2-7	CASSFGGPTYEQYF	TGTGCCAGCAGTTTTGGGGGCCCTACCTACGAGCAGTACTTC
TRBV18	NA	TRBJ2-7	CASSPTQGPYEQYF	TGTGCCAGCTCACCAACCCAGGGTCCCTACGAGCAGTACTTC
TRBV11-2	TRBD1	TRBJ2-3	CASSLTRLTGGSPDTQYF	TGTGCCAGCAGCTTAACCCGCCTTACAGGGGGCTCCCCAGATACGCAGTATTTT
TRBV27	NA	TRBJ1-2	CASRLIDTPSDGYTF	TGTGCCAGCAGGCTAATCGATACTCCTTCGGATGGCTACACCTTC
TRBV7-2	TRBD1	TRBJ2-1	CASSFGQGSYNEQFF	TGTGCCAGCAGCTTCGGACAGGGCTCCTACAATGAGCAGTTCTTC
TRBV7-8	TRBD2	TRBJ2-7	CASSSASGGHEQYF	TGTGCCAGCAGCTCTGCTTCGGGAGGGCACGAGCAGTACTTC
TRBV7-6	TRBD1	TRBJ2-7	CASSLRTGVEQYF	TGTGCCAGCAGCCTGCGGACAGGGGTAGAGCAGTACTTC
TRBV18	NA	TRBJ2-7	CASSPITTYEQYF	TGTGCCAGCTCACCCATAACAACCTACGAGCAGTACTTC